This TCR beta chain appears in the sequencing data of a study of T-cell memory formation after mild COVID-19. Whole-study results and caveats: A second wave expanding day 15 to 37 was CD4+-biased; contracting clones were balanced.

TCR alpha and TCR beta cDNA libraries carrying sample barcodes and UMIs were produced by 5'RACE using constant-segment primers. Using its own MiXCR run on the 5' RACE reads, TCRdb lists one record per CDR3 protein. The sample shows around 130,000 distinct CDR3 sequences, approximately 15% of them seen only once. This CDR3 region has 13 residues. V lost 0 bases, J lost 10 bases, and 11 bases lay in between. CDR1 and CDR2 from the germline V gene are SGHDT and YYEEEE. Concerning this clonotype: The target antigen is unknown.

The material sequenced was PBMCs or a T cell subset sorted from them (not recorded which). The genes are TRBV5-6 and TRBJ2-1; D gene uncertain. This clonotype was obtained from an adult woman who had mild COVID-19 (a few samples of this study predate the infection). Cell type and time point are not known. The CDR3 DNA reads TGTGCCAGCAGCTTGGACTATGTAGAGGAGCAGTTCTTC. Protein product: CASSLDYVEEQFF.